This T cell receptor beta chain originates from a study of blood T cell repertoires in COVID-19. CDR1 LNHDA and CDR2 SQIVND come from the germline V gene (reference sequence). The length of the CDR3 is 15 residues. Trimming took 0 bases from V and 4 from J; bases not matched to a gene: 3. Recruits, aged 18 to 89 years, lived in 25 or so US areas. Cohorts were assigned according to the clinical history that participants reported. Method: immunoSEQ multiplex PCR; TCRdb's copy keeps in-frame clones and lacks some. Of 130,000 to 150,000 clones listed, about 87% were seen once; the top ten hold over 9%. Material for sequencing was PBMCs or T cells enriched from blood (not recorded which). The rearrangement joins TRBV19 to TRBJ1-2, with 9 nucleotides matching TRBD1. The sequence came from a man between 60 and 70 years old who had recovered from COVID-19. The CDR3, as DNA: TGTGCCAGTAGTATAGAAGGGACAGGGATCTATGGCTACACCTTC. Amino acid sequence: CASSIEGTGIYGYTF.